This TCR beta chain was identified during a study of spatial heterogeneity in lung cancer. Study context: On average, each unique TCR and UMI combination appeared more than ten times in raw reads. Study outcomes and limitations: More often at tumor resection than at routine follow-up, ubiquitous expanded tumor TCRs were detected in the blood.

About this clonotype: What it binds is not known.

The CDR3 totals 18 residues. CDR1 and CDR2 from the germline V gene are SGDLS and YYNGEE. V shed 4 bases and J 6 bases; nucleotides not matched to a gene: 18. Every TCR cDNA molecule bore a unique molecular identifier. TCRdb re-derived calls from the 5' RACE reads in MiXCR, one entry per CDR3 protein. Here the sample spans 50,000 to 55,000 distinct CDR3 sequences, roughly 7% being singletons. Time point defined: sample taken at primary tumor resection. Unsorted whole RNA of tumor, nontumor lung or frozen PBMC was sequenced. The 60 to 80 donors had untreated early-stage non-small cell lung cancer. The sequence derives from a female donor with early-stage non-small cell lung cancer. The material was PBMCs, obtained at surgery. The chain has TRBV9 and TRBJ2-1; 8 positions match TRBD2. The CDR3 is CASSSRVAGILRGNEQFF. CDR3 DNA: TGTGCCAGCAGCTCCCGGGTAGCGGGGATTCTTCGTGGCAATGAGCAGTTCTTC.